This entry features one T cell receptor (beta chain) sequence. The data were produced by immunoSEQ multiplex PCR, yet TCRdb's version contains in-frame clones alone and is incomplete. The sample holds 75,000 to 100,000 clones, about 95% seen once. This sample stems from a study of technical replicates of blood from a few donors. The germline gives CDR1 SGDLS, CDR2 YYNGEE. The CDR3 runs 19 residues. The J segment lost 4 bases and the V segment lost 4 bases, leaving 22 bases of the junction unmatched. The gene calls are TRBV9 and TRBJ2-7, with TRBD2 matching over 8 bases. The clonotype comes from a human donor in good health. The specimen sequenced was T cells isolated from PBMCs. CDR3 protein: CASSLDLGGDPTRLYEQYF. In DNA form, the CDR3 reads TGTGCCAGCAGCTTAGACCTCGGGGGGGACCCAACCCGACTATACGAGCAGTACTTC. Looking up the rest from reference TRBV9 and TRBJ2-7 gives the full variable domain: DSGVTQTPKHLITATGQRVTLRCSPRSGDLSVYWYQQSLDQGLQFLIQYYNGEERAKGNILERFSAQQFPDLHSELNLSSLELGDSALYFCASSLDLGGDPTRLYEQYFGPGTRLTVT.